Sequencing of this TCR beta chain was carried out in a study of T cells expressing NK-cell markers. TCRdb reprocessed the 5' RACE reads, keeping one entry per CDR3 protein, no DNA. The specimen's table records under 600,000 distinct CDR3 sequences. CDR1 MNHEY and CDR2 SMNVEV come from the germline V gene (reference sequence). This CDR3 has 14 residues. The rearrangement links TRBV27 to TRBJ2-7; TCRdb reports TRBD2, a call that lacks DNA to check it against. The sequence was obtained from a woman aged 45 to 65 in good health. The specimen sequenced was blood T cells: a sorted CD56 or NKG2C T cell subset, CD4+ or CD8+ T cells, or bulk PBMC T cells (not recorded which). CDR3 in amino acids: CASSLQGLSYEQYF.